The entry below gives a single TCR beta chain sequence along with its context. This sample is drawn from a study of T cell responses to AZD1222 COVID-19 vaccine. Assay used: immunoSEQ multiplex PCR; TCRdb lists only in-frame clones, some missing. The sample contains tens of thousands of clones, around 85% of which appear only once. The CDR3 has 16 residues. V was cut by 0 bases and J by 1 base, with 12 bases left in between. Germline values: CDR1 ENHRY, CDR2 SYGVKD. This receptor was taken from an adult who received the AZD1222 COVID-19 vaccine. The sample here was peripheral blood, taken 28 days after the second AZD1222 dose. This rearrangement joins TRBV10-3 to TRBJ1-2; possibly TRBD1 for D (6 bases). CDR3 loop: CAISESRGALNYGYTF. CDR3 coding DNA: TGTGCCATCAGTGAGTCAAGGGGGGCCCTTAACTATGGCTACACCTTC.